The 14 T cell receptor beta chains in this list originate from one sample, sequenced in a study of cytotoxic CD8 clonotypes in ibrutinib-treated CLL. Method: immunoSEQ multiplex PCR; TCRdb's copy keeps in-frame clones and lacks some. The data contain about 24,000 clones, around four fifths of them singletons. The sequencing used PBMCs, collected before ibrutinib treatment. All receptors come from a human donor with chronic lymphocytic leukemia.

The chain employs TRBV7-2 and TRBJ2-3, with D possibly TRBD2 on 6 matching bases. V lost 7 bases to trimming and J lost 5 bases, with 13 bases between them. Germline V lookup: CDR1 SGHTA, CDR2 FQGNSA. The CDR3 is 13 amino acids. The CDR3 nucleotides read TGTGCCAGCACCGTAGCGGAGGGAGATACGCAGTATTTT. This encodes CASTVAEGDTQYF.

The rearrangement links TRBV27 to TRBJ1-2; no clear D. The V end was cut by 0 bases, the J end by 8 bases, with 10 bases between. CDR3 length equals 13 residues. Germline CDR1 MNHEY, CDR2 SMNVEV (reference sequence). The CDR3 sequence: CASSLSSRWGYTF. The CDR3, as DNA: TGTGCCAGCAGTTTATCCTCTCGATGGGGCTACACCTTC.

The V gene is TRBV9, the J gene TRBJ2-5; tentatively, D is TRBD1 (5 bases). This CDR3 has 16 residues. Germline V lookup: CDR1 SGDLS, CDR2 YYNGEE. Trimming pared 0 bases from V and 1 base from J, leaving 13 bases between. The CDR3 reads CASSVGQQASQETQYF. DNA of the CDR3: TGTGCCAGCAGCGTAGGACAGCAGGCTTCCCAAGAGACCCAGTACTTC.

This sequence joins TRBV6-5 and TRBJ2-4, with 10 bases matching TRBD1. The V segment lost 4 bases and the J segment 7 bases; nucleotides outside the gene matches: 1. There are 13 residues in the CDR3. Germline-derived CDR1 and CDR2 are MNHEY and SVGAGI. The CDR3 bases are TGTGCCAGCAGTTGGGACAGGGGTAACATTCAGTACTTC. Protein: CASSWDRGNIQYF.

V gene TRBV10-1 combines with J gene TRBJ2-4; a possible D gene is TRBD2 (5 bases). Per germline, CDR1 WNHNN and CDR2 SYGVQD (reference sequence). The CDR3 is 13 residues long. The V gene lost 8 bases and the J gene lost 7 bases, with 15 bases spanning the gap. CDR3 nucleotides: TGCGCCAGCTCGCCCGACGGGGAGAACATTCAGTACTTC. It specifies CASSPDGENIQYF.

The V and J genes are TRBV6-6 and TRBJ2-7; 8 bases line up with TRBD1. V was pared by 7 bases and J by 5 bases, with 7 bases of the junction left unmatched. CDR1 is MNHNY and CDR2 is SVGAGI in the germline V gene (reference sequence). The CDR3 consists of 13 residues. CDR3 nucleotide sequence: TGTGCCAGCAAAGGACAGGGCATGGACGAGCAGTACTTC. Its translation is CASKGQGMDEQYF.

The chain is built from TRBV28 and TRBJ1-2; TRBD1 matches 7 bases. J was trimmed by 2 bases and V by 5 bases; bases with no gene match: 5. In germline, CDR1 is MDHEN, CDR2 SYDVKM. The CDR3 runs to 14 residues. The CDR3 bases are TGTGCCAGCAGTCCCCCGGGACAGAACTATGGCTACACCTTC. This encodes CASSPPGQNYGYTF.

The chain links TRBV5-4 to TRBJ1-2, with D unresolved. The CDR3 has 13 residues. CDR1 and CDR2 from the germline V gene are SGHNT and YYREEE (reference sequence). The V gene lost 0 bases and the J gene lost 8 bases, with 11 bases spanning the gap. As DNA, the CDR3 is TGTGCCAGCAGCTTGGGGTCAGCCGGAGGCTACACCTTC. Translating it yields CASSLGSAGGYTF. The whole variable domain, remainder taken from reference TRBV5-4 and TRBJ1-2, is ETGVTQSPTHLIKTRGQQVTLRCSSQSGHNTVSWYQQALGQGPQFIFQYYREEENGRGNFPPRFSGLQFPNYSSELNVNALELDDSALYLCASSLGSAGGYTFGSGTRLTVV.

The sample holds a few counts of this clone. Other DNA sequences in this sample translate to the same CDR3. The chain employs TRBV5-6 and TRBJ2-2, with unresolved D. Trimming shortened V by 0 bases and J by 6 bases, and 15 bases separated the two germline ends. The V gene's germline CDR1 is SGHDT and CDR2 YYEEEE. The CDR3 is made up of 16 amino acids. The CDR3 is CASSLETLGSSGELFF. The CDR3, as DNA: TGTGCCAGCAGCTTGGAAACCTTGGGCAGTTCCGGGGAGCTGTTTTTT.

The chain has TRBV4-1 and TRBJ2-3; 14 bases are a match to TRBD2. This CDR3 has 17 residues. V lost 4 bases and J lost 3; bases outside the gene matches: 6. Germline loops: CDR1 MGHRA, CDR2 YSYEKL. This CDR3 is CASSLGLAGGGTDTQYF. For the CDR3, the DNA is TGCGCCAGCAGCCTAGGACTAGCGGGGGGAGGGACAGATACGCAGTATTTT.

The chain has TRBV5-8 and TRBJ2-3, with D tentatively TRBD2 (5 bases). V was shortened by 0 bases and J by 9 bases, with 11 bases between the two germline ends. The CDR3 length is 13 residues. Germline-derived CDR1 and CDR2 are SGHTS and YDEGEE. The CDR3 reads CASSLAVEGTQYF. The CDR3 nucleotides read TGTGCCAGCAGCTTGGCCGTCGAGGGAACGCAGTATTTT.

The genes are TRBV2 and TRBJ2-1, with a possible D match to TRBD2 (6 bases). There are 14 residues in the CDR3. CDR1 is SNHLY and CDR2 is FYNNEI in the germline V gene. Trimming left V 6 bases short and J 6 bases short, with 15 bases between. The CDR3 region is CASSGSSQFNEQFF. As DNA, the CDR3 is TGTGCCAGCAGCGGGAGTTCGCAGTTCAATGAGCAGTTCTTC.

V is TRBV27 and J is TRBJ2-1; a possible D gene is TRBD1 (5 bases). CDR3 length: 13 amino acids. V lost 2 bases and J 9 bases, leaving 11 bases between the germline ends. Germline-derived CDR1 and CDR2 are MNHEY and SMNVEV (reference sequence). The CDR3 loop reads CASSLRTPGEQFF. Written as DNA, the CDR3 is TGTGCCAGCAGTTTAAGGACACCGGGTGAGCAGTTCTTC.

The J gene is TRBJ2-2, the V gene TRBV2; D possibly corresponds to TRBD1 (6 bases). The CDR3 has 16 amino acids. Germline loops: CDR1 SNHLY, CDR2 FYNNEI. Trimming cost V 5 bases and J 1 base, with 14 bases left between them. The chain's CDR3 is CASSLGQPMNTGELFF. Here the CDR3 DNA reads TGTGCCAGCAGTCTCGGACAGCCCATGAACACCGGGGAGCTGTTTTTT.